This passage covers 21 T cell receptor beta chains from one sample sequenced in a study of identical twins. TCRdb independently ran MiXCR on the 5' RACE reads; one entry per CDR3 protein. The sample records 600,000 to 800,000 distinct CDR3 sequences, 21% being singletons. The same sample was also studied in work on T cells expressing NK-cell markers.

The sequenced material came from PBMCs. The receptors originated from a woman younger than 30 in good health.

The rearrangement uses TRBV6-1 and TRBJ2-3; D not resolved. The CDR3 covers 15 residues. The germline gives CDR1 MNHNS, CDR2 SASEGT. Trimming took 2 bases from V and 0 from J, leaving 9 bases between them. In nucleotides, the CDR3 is TGTGCCAGCAGTGAACGAACGGCTAGCACAGATACGCAGTATTTT. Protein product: CASSERTASTDTQYF.

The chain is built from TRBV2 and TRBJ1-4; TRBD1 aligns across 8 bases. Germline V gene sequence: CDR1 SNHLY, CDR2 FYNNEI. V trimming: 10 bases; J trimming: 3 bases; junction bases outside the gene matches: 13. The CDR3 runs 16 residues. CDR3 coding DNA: TGTGCCATACCCGGGACAGGCCGTCTTTCTAATGAAAAACTGTTTTTT. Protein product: CAIPGTGRLSNEKLFF.

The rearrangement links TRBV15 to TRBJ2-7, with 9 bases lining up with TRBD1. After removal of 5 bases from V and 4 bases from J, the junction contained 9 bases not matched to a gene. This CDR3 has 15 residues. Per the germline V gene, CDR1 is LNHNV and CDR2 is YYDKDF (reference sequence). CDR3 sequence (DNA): TGTGCCACCAGCCGTATACAGGGGGCGTTGTACGAGCAGTACTTC. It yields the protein CATSRIQGALYEQYF.

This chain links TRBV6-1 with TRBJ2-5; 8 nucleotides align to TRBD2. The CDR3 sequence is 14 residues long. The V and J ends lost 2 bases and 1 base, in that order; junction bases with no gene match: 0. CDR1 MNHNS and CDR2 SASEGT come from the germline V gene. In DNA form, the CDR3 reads TGTGCCAGCAGTGAAACTAGCGGCCAAGAGACCCAGTACTTC. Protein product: CASSETSGQETQYF.

The CDR3 is CASSIREGWDTEAFF. The CDR3 bases are TGCGCCAGCAGCATAAGAGAGGGGTGGGACACTGAAGCTTTCTTT. The gene calls are TRBV4-3 and TRBJ1-1; perhaps TRBD1 as D (5 bases). CDR3 length: 15 residues. Trimming removed 5 bases from V and 3 bases from J, with 16 bases in between. Germline CDR1 reads LGHNA; CDR2 reads YSLEER.

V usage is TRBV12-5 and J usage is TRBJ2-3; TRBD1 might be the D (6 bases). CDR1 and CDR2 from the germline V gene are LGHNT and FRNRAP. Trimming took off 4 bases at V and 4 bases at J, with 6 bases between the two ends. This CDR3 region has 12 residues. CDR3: CASGYRADTQYF. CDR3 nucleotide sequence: TGTGCTAGTGGTTACAGGGCAGATACGCAGTATTTT.

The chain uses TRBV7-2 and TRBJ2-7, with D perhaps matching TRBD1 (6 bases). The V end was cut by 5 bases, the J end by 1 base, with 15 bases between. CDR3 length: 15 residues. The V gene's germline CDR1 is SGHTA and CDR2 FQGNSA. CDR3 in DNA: TGTGCCAGCAGCCTGAGGGGGACATTATCCTACGAGCAGTACTTC. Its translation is CASSLRGTLSYEQYF.

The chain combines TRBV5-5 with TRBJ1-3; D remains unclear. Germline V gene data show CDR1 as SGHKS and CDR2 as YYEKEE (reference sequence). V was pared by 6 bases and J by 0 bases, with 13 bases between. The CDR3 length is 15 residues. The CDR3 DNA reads TGTGCCAGCACCACCGACCGGAACTCTGGAAACACCATATATTTT. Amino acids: CASTTDRNSGNTIYF.

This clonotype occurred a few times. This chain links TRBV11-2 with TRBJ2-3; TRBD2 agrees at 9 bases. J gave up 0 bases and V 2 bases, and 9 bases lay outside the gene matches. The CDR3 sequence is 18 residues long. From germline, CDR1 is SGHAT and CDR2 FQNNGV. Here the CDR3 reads CASSLLSLAGRSTDTQYF. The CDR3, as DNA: TGTGCCAGCAGCTTACTATCCCTAGCGGGAAGAAGCACAGATACGCAGTATTTT.

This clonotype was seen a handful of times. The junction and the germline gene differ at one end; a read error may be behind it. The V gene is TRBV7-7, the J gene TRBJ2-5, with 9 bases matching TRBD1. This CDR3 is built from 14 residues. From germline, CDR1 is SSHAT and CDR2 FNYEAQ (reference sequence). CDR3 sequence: CASRAGTGQETQYF. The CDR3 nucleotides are TGTGCTAGCAGAGCCGGGACAGGGCAAGAGACCCAGTACTTC.

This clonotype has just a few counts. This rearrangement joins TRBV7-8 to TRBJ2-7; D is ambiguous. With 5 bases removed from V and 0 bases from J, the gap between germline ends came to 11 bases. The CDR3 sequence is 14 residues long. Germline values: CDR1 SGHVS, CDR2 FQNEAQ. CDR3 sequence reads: CASSPRTNSYEQYF. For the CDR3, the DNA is TGTGCCAGCAGCCCCCGAACTAACTCCTACGAGCAGTACTTC.

This CDR3 reads CASSSLSVGPQHF. CDR3 sequence (DNA): TGTGCCAGCAGTTCGCTCTCTGTGGGGCCCCAGCATTTT. The chain uses TRBV12-3 or TRBV12-4 and TRBJ1-5; D unclear. The CDR3 extends over 13 amino acids. V was clipped by 4 bases and J by 9 bases, with 13 bases between them.

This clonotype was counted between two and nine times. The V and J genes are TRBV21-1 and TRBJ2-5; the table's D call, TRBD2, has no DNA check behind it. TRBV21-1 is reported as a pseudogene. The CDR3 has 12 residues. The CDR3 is CASSKGRETQYF. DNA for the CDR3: TGTGCCAGCAGCAAGGGGAGGGAGACCCAGTACTTC.

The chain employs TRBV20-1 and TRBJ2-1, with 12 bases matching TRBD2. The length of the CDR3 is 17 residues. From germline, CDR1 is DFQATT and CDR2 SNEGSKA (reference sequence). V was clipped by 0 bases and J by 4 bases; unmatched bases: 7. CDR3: CSARDPTSGRPYNEQFF. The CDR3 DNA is TGCAGTGCTAGAGATCCCACTAGCGGGAGGCCTTACAATGAGCAGTTCTTC.

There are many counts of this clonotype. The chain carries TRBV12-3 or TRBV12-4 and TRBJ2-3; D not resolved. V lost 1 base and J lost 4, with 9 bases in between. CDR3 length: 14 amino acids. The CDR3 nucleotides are TGTGCCAGCAGTTTAGTCAATGAGGCAGATACGCAGTATTTT. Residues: CASSLVNEADTQYF.

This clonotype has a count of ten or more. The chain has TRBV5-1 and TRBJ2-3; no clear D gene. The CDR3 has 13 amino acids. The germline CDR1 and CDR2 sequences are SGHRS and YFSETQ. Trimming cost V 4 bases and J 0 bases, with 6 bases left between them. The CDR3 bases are TGCGCCAGCAGCGTGCCTAGCACAGATACGCAGTATTTT. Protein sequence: CASSVPSTDTQYF. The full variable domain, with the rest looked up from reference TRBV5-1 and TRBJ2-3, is KAGVTQTPRYLIKTRGQQVTLSCSPISGHRSVSWYQQTPGQGLQFLFEYFSETQRNKGNFPGRFSGRQFSNSRSEMNVSTLELGDSALYLCASSVPSTDTQYFGPGTRLTVL.

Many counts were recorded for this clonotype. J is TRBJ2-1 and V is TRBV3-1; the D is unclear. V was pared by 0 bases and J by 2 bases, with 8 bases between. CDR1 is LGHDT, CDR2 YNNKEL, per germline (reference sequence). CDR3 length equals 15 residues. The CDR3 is CASSQEDLPYNEQFF. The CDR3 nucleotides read TGTGCCAGCAGCCAAGAAGACCTCCCCTACAATGAGCAGTTCTTC.

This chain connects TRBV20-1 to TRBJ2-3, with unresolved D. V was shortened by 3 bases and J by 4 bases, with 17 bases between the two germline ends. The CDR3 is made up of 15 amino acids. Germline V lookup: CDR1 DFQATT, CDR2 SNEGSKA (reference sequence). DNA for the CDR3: TGCAGTGCTAGCCACCCCACAGTCATCGCAGATACGCAGTATTTT. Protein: CSASHPTVIADTQYF.

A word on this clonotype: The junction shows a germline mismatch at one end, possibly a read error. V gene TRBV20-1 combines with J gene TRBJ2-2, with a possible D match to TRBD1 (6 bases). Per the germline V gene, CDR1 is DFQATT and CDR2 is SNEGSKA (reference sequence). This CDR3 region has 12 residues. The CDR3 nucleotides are TGCGGTGCTAGGGGGATGGGCGGGGAGCTGTTTTTT. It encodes CGARGMGGELFF.

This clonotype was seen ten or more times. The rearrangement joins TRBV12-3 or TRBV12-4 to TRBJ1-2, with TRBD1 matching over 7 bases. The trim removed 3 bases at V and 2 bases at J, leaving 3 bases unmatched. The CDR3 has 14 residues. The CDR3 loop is CASSFRQGNYGYTF. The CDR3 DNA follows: TGTGCCAGCAGTTTCAGACAGGGAAACTATGGCTACACCTTC.

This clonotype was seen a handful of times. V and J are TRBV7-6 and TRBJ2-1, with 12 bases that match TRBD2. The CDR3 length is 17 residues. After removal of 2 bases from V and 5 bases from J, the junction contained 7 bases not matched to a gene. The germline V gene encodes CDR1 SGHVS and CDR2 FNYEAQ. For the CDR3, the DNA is TGTGCCAGCAGCTTAAGGACTAGCGGGAATCCTAACAATGAGCAGTTCTTC. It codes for CASSLRTSGNPNNEQFF.